Listed below are T cell receptor beta chains from one sample, sequenced in a study of spatial heterogeneity in lung cancer. TCRdb processed the 5' RACE reads anew with MiXCR; each CDR3 protein has one entry. The table records 45,000 to 55,000 distinct CDR3 sequences, less than 5.5% of them present only once. The sample was PBMCs, taken at surgery. These receptors came from a male donor with early-stage non-small cell lung cancer. Both conserved end residues are part of each CDR3. D genes are given only for firm matches. Clone size is given for some rows only: seen once, a few or many times, or a class if the clone is expanded.

D | J | size | V | CDR3 | DNA
TRBD2 | TRBJ2-5 | many | TRBV6-6 | CASSYSWEGREETQYF | TGTGCCAGCAGTTACTCGTGGGAGGGGCGGGAGGAGACCCAGTACTTC
. | TRBJ2-3 | many | TRBV4-1 | CASSQVVGRAADTQYF | TGCGCCAGCAGCCAAGTTGTCGGGAGAGCGGCAGATACGCAGTATTTT
. | TRBJ2-1 | many | TRBV5-6 | CASSLGLYNEQFF | TGTGCCAGCAGCTTGGGACTATACAATGAGCAGTTCTTC
. | TRBJ2-3 | . | TRBV20-1 | CSAPPADSTDTQYF | TGCAGTGCCCCGCCGGCGGATAGCACAGATACGCAGTATTTT
. | TRBJ2-3 | many | TRBV20-1 | CSAPVPGADTQYF | TGCAGTGCCCCTGTCCCTGGTGCAGATACGCAGTATTTT
TRBD1 | TRBJ1-2 | many | TRBV12-3/TRBV12-4 | CASSPGQGGYGYTF | TGTGCCAGCTCTCCGGGACAGGGCGGCTATGGCTACACCTTC
TRBD2 | TRBJ2-1 | many | TRBV20-1 | CSQRGLAFQDEQFF | TGCAGTCAAAGGGGACTAGCGTTTCAGGATGAGCAGTTCTTC
. | TRBJ2-1 | . | TRBV10-3 | CAISESTLDEQFF | TGTGCCATCAGTGAGTCGACCTTGGATGAGCAGTTCTTC
. | TRBJ2-1 | few | TRBV6-6 | CASTLRDPLGNEQFF | TGTGCCAGCACCCTACGGGACCCCCTCGGCAATGAGCAGTTCTTC
TRBD2 | TRBJ2-3 | many | TRBV5-6 | CASSSTSGRAFGTDTQYF | TGTGCCAGCAGCTCCACTAGCGGGAGGGCCTTCGGAACAGATACGCAGTATTTT
TRBD1 | TRBJ1-1 | few | TRBV20-1 | CSARDRVNTEAFF | TGCAGTGCTAGGGACAGGGTGAACACTGAAGCTTTCTTT